Listed below are T cell receptor beta chains from one sample, sequenced in a study of beta chain features in type 1 diabetes. The repertoire was sequenced with immunoSEQ multiplex PCR; TCRdb's copy has only in-frame clones and lacks some. The repertoire holds 620,000 or so clones, with 15% as singletons. The sequenced material came from naive CD4+ T cells from blood. These receptors all come from a man younger than 35 in good health. Both conserved end residues are part of each CDR3. The D gene is left open where the match is weak. Part of the rows lack a size; the others show once, few, many or a class for expanded clones.

cdr3_aa: CASSRDRGGNTIYF
cdr3_nt: TGTGCCAGCAGTCGTGACAGGGGAGGAAACACCATATATTTT
v_call: TRBV25-1
j_call: TRBJ1-3
clone_size: few
d_call: TRBD1

cdr3_aa: CASSQVRGRGGLNTEAFF
cdr3_nt: TGCGCCAGCAGCCAAGTTAGGGGCAGGGGAGGGTTGAACACTGAAGCTTTCTTT
v_call: TRBV4-1
j_call: TRBJ1-1
clone_size: NA
d_call: NA

cdr3_aa: CAISESLYSCFF
cdr3_nt: TGTGCCATCAGTGAAAGTCTATACAGCTGCTTCTTC
v_call: TRBV10-3
j_call: TRBJ2-1
clone_size: few
d_call: NA

cdr3_aa: CASSPGRADYGYTF
cdr3_nt: TGTGCCAGCTCACCGGGCAGAGCGGACTATGGCTACACCTTC
v_call: TRBV18
j_call: TRBJ1-2
clone_size: NA
d_call: NA

cdr3_aa: CASSSYGTSVNEQFF
cdr3_nt: TGTGCCAGCAGCTCCTACGGGACTAGCGTGAATGAGCAGTTCTTC
v_call: TRBV7-7
j_call: TRBJ2-1
clone_size: few
d_call: TRBD2

cdr3_aa: CASSSGGDTQYF
cdr3_nt: TGTGCCAGCAGTTCCGGGGGAGATACGCAGTATTTT
v_call: TRBV28
j_call: TRBJ2-3
clone_size: few
d_call: NA

cdr3_aa: CSGGRSGSGGTEAFF
cdr3_nt: TGCAGCGGGGGCCGGAGCGGGTCCGGGGGCACTGAAGCTTTCTTT
v_call: TRBV29-1
j_call: TRBJ1-1
clone_size: NA
d_call: NA

cdr3_aa: CASSFRVYEQYF
cdr3_nt: TGTGCCAGCAGTTTTCGGGTATACGAGCAGTACTTC
v_call: TRBV28
j_call: TRBJ2-7
clone_size: NA
d_call: NA

cdr3_aa: CASSLKGAPSNYGYTF
cdr3_nt: TGCGCCAGCAGCTTGAAGGGGGCCCCTTCTAACTATGGCTACACCTTC
v_call: TRBV5-1
j_call: TRBJ1-2
clone_size: NA
d_call: TRBD1

cdr3_aa: CSVGETGQTYEQYF
cdr3_nt: TGCAGCGTTGGCGAAACGGGACAAACCTACGAGCAGTACTTC
v_call: TRBV29-1
j_call: TRBJ2-7
clone_size: few
d_call: NA

cdr3_aa: CASSTSSYEQYF
cdr3_nt: TGTGCCAGCAGCACGAGCTCCTACGAGCAGTACTTC
v_call: TRBV7-2
j_call: TRBJ2-7
clone_size: few
d_call: NA

cdr3_aa: CASRLKGGEQYF
cdr3_nt: TGTGCCAGCAGATTAAAAGGGGGCGAGCAGTACTTC
v_call: TRBV7-9
j_call: TRBJ2-7
clone_size: few
d_call: NA

cdr3_aa: CAIRTTDTYGYTF
cdr3_nt: TGTGCCATCAGGACGACAGACACCTATGGCTACACCTTC
v_call: TRBV10-3
j_call: TRBJ1-2
clone_size: few
d_call: NA

cdr3_aa: CASDTVGPLGTEAFF
cdr3_nt: TGTGCCAGCGACACCGTGGGGCCTCTTGGCACTGAAGCTTTCTTT
v_call: TRBV28
j_call: TRBJ1-1
clone_size: few
d_call: NA

cdr3_aa: CASSEPGTGHQETQYF
cdr3_nt: TGTGCCAGCAGTGAACCGGGGACAGGACACCAAGAGACCCAGTACTTC
v_call: TRBV25-1
j_call: TRBJ2-5
clone_size: few
d_call: TRBD1

cdr3_aa: CASSAEYNSPLHF
cdr3_nt: TGTGCCAGCAGTGCAGAGTATAATTCACCCCTCCACTTT
v_call: TRBV9
j_call: TRBJ1-6
clone_size: NA
d_call: NA

cdr3_aa: CASSPQWSYNEQFF
cdr3_nt: TGTGCCAGCAGCCCCCAGTGGTCCTACAATGAGCAGTTCTTC
v_call: TRBV11-1
j_call: TRBJ2-1
clone_size: few
d_call: NA

cdr3_aa: CSVTTGTGNYGYTF
cdr3_nt: TGCAGCGTGACCACCGGGACAGGGAACTATGGCTACACCTTC
v_call: TRBV29-1
j_call: TRBJ1-2
clone_size: few
d_call: TRBD1

cdr3_aa: CASSLNRAGANVLTF
cdr3_nt: TGTGCCAGCAGCCTAAACAGGGCTGGGGCCAACGTCCTGACTTTC
v_call: TRBV11-1
j_call: TRBJ2-6
clone_size: NA
d_call: NA

cdr3_aa: CASSQVSAGANVLTF
cdr3_nt: TGCGCCAGCAGCCAAGTGTCGGCTGGGGCCAACGTCCTGACTTTC
v_call: TRBV4-3
j_call: TRBJ2-6
clone_size: few
d_call: NA

cdr3_aa: CASSLSLAEETQYF
cdr3_nt: TGTGCCAGCAGCTTAAGTCTAGCGGAGGAGACCCAGTACTTC
v_call: TRBV7-3
j_call: TRBJ2-5
clone_size: few
d_call: TRBD2

cdr3_aa: CASTRQINSNQPQHF
cdr3_nt: TGCGCCAGCACTCGACAGATCAATAGCAATCAGCCCCAGCATTTT
v_call: TRBV4-3
j_call: TRBJ1-5
clone_size: few
d_call: NA

cdr3_aa: CASSFRRQGNNEQFF
cdr3_nt: TGTGCCAGCAGCTTCCGGCGACAGGGGAACAATGAGCAGTTCTTC
v_call: TRBV11-2
j_call: TRBJ2-1
clone_size: NA
d_call: TRBD1

cdr3_aa: CASSHNSPLHF
cdr3_nt: TGTGCCAGCAGCCATAATTCACCCCTCCACTTT
v_call: TRBV28
j_call: TRBJ1-6
clone_size: NA
d_call: NA

cdr3_aa: CASTWRGIRSTTFF
cdr3_nt: TGTGCCAGTACCTGGCGGGGAATTCGGTCTACAACTTTCTTT
v_call: TRBV19
j_call: TRBJ1-1
clone_size: few
d_call: NA

cdr3_aa: CASTSFMEGWGTQYF
cdr3_nt: TGTGCCAGCACATCATTCATGGAAGGCTGGGGGACCCAGTACTTC
v_call: TRBV7-9
j_call: TRBJ2-5
clone_size: few
d_call: NA

cdr3_aa: CSVEGRGSYNEQFF
cdr3_nt: TGCAGCGTTGAGGGAAGAGGGTCCTACAATGAGCAGTTCTTC
v_call: TRBV29-1
j_call: TRBJ2-1
clone_size: NA
d_call: NA

cdr3_aa: CASSATGSNQPQHF
cdr3_nt: TGTGCCAGCAGCGCGACAGGGAGCAATCAGCCCCAGCATTTT
v_call: TRBV9
j_call: TRBJ1-5
clone_size: few
d_call: TRBD1

cdr3_aa: CASSPPGYGYTF
cdr3_nt: TGTGCCAGCAGCCCGCCGGGGTATGGCTACACCTTC
v_call: TRBV7-9
j_call: TRBJ1-2
clone_size: NA
d_call: NA

cdr3_aa: CASSPNRQGVSTDTQYF
cdr3_nt: TGTGCCAGCTCACCGAACCGACAGGGGGTGAGCACAGATACGCAGTATTTT
v_call: TRBV18
j_call: TRBJ2-3
clone_size: NA
d_call: TRBD1

cdr3_aa: CASSEAGGRETQYF
cdr3_nt: TGTGCCAGCAGTGAGGCGGGGGGGCGAGAGACCCAGTACTTC
v_call: TRBV25-1
j_call: TRBJ2-5
clone_size: NA
d_call: TRBD2

cdr3_aa: CASSRHNRVRNTEAFF
cdr3_nt: TGTGCCAGCAGCCGCCATAACAGGGTGAGGAACACTGAAGCTTTCTTT
v_call: TRBV28
j_call: TRBJ1-1
clone_size: NA
d_call: NA

cdr3_aa: CASRPDNQPQHF
cdr3_nt: TGTGCCAGTCGGCCGGACAATCAGCCCCAGCATTTT
v_call: TRBV5-8
j_call: TRBJ1-5
clone_size: few
d_call: NA

cdr3_aa: CASSVRQGTPYNEQFF
cdr3_nt: TGTGCCAGCAGCGTACGCCAGGGGACCCCTTACAATGAGCAGTTCTTC
v_call: TRBV7-3
j_call: TRBJ2-1
clone_size: NA
d_call: NA

cdr3_aa: CASRHDRVFWDLYEQYF
cdr3_nt: TGCGCCAGCAGACACGACAGGGTCTTTTGGGACCTCTACGAGCAGTACTTC
v_call: TRBV4-1
j_call: TRBJ2-7
clone_size: few
d_call: TRBD1

cdr3_aa: CASSFSGETQYF
cdr3_nt: TGTGCCAGCAGCTTTAGCGGAGAGACCCAGTACTTC
v_call: TRBV7-2
j_call: TRBJ2-5
clone_size: NA
d_call: NA

cdr3_aa: CASSLRQGASYEQYF
cdr3_nt: TGTGCCAGCAGCCTCAGACAGGGAGCGTCCTACGAGCAGTACTTC
v_call: TRBV7-2
j_call: TRBJ2-7
clone_size: few
d_call: TRBD1

cdr3_aa: CAISESSGTYNEQFF
cdr3_nt: TGTGCCATCAGTGAGTCGAGCGGGACCTACAATGAGCAGTTCTTC
v_call: TRBV10-3
j_call: TRBJ2-1
clone_size: NA
d_call: TRBD2

cdr3_aa: CASSQGELVETQYF
cdr3_nt: TGTGCCAGCAGCCAAGGGGAGTTGGTTGAGACCCAGTACTTC
v_call: TRBV4-2
j_call: TRBJ2-5
clone_size: few
d_call: NA

cdr3_aa: CASSVLTDTQYF
cdr3_nt: TGTGCCAGCAGTGTGTTAACAGATACGCAGTATTTT
v_call: TRBV28
j_call: TRBJ2-3
clone_size: NA
d_call: NA

cdr3_aa: CASSMGQETQYF
cdr3_nt: TGTGCCAGCAGTATGGGCCAAGAGACCCAGTACTTC
v_call: TRBV2
j_call: TRBJ2-5
clone_size: NA
d_call: NA

cdr3_aa: CATSRDYGANEQFF
cdr3_nt: TGTGCCACCAGCAGAGATTACGGGGCCAATGAGCAGTTCTTC
v_call: TRBV15
j_call: TRBJ2-1
clone_size: many
d_call: NA

cdr3_aa: CATSRDRREWNTEAFF
cdr3_nt: TGTGCCACCAGCAGAGACAGACGGGAGTGGAACACTGAAGCTTTCTTT
v_call: TRBV15
j_call: TRBJ1-1
clone_size: NA
d_call: NA

cdr3_aa: CASSLRGVISEQYF
cdr3_nt: TGTGCCAGCAGCTTGAGAGGGGTGATCTCCGAGCAGTACTTC
v_call: TRBV5-4
j_call: TRBJ2-7
clone_size: few
d_call: NA

cdr3_aa: CASSESGEQYF
cdr3_nt: TGTGCCAGCAGTGAATCCGGCGAGCAGTACTTC
v_call: TRBV25-1
j_call: TRBJ2-7
clone_size: few
d_call: NA

cdr3_aa: CASSLVGGSGKAGQFF
cdr3_nt: TGTGCCAGCAGTTTGGTTGGGGGGAGTGGTAAGGCGGGGCAGTTCTTC
v_call: TRBV28
j_call: TRBJ2-1
clone_size: NA
d_call: NA

cdr3_aa: CASSDLRRMNTEAFF
cdr3_nt: TGTGCCAGCAGTGACCTTAGGCGGATGAACACTGAAGCTTTCTTT
v_call: TRBV6-4
j_call: TRBJ1-1
clone_size: NA
d_call: NA

cdr3_aa: CASSRTSGRSYEQYF
cdr3_nt: TGTGCCAGCAGCCGGACTAGCGGGAGGTCGTACGAGCAGTACTTC
v_call: TRBV28
j_call: TRBJ2-7
clone_size: few
d_call: TRBD2

cdr3_aa: CASSVASVPGGQETQYF
cdr3_nt: TGTGCCAGCAGCGTAGCATCCGTCCCGGGGGGGCAAGAGACCCAGTACTTC
v_call: TRBV9
j_call: TRBJ2-5
clone_size: NA
d_call: TRBD2

cdr3_aa: CAWSVVNEAFF
cdr3_nt: TGTGCCTGGAGTGTAGTAAATGAAGCTTTCTTT
v_call: TRBV30
j_call: TRBJ1-1
clone_size: NA
d_call: NA

cdr3_aa: CASRATGRTFRWEEQYF
cdr3_nt: TGTGCCAGCAGAGCTACAGGGAGAACGTTCCGTTGGGAAGAGCAGTACTTC
v_call: TRBV28
j_call: TRBJ2-7
clone_size: NA
d_call: NA

cdr3_aa: CASRATEKQETQYF
cdr3_nt: TGTGCCAGTAGGGCGACAGAAAAACAAGAGACCCAGTACTTC
v_call: TRBV19
j_call: TRBJ2-5
clone_size: few
d_call: NA

cdr3_aa: CASTRGPSAYEQYF
cdr3_nt: TGCGCCAGCACGCGCGGGCCTTCCGCCTACGAGCAGTACTTC
v_call: TRBV10-2
j_call: TRBJ2-7
clone_size: few
d_call: NA